Below are 24 T cell receptor beta chains sequenced from a single sample in a study of T cell responses to AZD1222 COVID-19 vaccine. The data were produced by immunoSEQ multiplex PCR, yet TCRdb's version contains in-frame clones alone and is incomplete. This table has about 120,000 clones, around nine tenths appearing once. Sequenced material: peripheral blood, taken on day 0 of AZD1222 vaccination. Receptors were obtained from an adult in good health.

This chain links TRBV7-2 with TRBJ2-1, with 7 bases identical to TRBD2. In germline, CDR1 is SGHTA, CDR2 FQGNSA. The CDR3 runs 15 residues. V lost 5 bases and J lost 4; bases outside the gene matches: 8. CDR3 DNA: TGTGCCAGCAGCCCCCGGGCTAGCGGATACAATGAGCAGTTCTTC. This codes for CASSPRASGYNEQFF.

This clone was seen just once. V usage is TRBV4-3 and J usage is TRBJ2-6; D tentatively reads TRBD1 or TRBD2 (5 bases each). The germline V gene has CDR1 LGHNA and CDR2 YSLEER. Trimming removed 3 bases from V and 4 bases from J, with 13 bases in between. This CDR3 is built from 16 residues. In DNA form, the CDR3 reads TGCGCCAGCAGCCAGGGGCCGGGGTTCGGGGCCAACGTCCTGACTTTC. Translation gives CASSQGPGFGANVLTF.

The rearrangement uses TRBV3-1 (or the pseudogene TRBV3-2) and TRBJ2-4; no clear D. Germline CDR1 LGHDT, CDR2 YNNKEL (reference sequence). The CDR3 runs to 15 residues. V lost 1 base to trimming and J lost 0 bases, with 7 bases between them. CDR3 sequence: CASSQAELAKNIQYF. For the CDR3, the DNA is TGTGCCAGCAGCCAAGCGGAGTTAGCCAAAAACATTCAGTACTTC.

The chain combines TRBV29-1 with TRBJ2-2; TRBD1 aligns across 9 bases. The V gene end was trimmed by 7 bases and the J gene end by 1 base; junction bases not matched to a gene: 7. The germline V gene encodes CDR1 SQVTM and CDR2 ANQGSEA. CDR3 length equals 15 residues. The CDR3 loop is CSAQQGALNTGELFF. CDR3 coding DNA: TGCAGCGCCCAACAGGGGGCCCTGAACACCGGGGAGCTGTTTTTT.

The chain employs TRBV5-6 and TRBJ1-2; 9 nucleotides line up with TRBD1. The V and J ends lost 3 bases and 7 bases, in that order; junction bases with no gene match: 7. The CDR3 spans 14 residues. Germline V gives CDR1 SGHDT, CDR2 YYEEEE. The chain's CDR3 is CASSSNRGRGGYTF. The CDR3 DNA reads TGTGCCAGCAGCTCCAACAGGGGGCGGGGTGGCTACACCTTC.

V gene TRBV6-2 or TRBV6-3 combines with J gene TRBJ2-6, with 8 bases aligning to TRBD1. This CDR3 spans 17 amino acids. Losses at the gene ends were 0 bases for V and 4 bases for J; bases not matched to a gene: 5. CDR1 is MNHEY, CDR2 SVGEGT, per germline. The CDR3 DNA reads as TGTGCCAGCAGTTACTCGGGCAGGGGGCTCGGGGCCAACGTCCTGACTTTC. This translates into CASSYSGRGLGANVLTF.

This chain connects TRBV10-3 to TRBJ2-1; 7 bases align to TRBD2. The CDR3 has 14 residues. Germline V CDR1 and CDR2: ENHRY, SYGVKD. V was clipped by 4 bases and J by 10 bases; unmatched bases: 10. CDR3 sequence reads: CAISGAGSIGEQFF. CDR3 nucleotide sequence: TGTGCCATCAGTGGAGCGGGATCGATTGGAGAGCAGTTCTTC.

The rearrangement links TRBV6-5 to TRBJ1-1; D is undetermined. The CDR3 has 13 residues. V shed 7 bases and J shed 1 base, with 10 bases lying between them. Germline V lookup: CDR1 MNHEY, CDR2 SVGAGI. CDR3 region: CASKRQPNTEAFF. In DNA form, the CDR3 reads TGTGCCAGCAAGCGGCAGCCGAACACTGAAGCTTTCTTT.

The V gene is TRBV7-8, the J gene TRBJ2-7, with 7 bases matching TRBD1. Germline values: CDR1 SGHVS, CDR2 FQNEAQ. J lost 0 bases, V lost 4 bases, and 6 bases had no gene match. The CDR3 sequence is 15 residues long. This CDR3 reads CASSSFGDSSYEQYF. In DNA, the CDR3 is TGTGCCAGCAGCTCATTTGGGGACAGCTCCTACGAGCAGTACTTC.

This rearrangement joins TRBV28 to TRBJ1-5; D is perhaps TRBD1 (5 bases). Deletions cut 2 bases from V and 9 bases from J, with 11 bases between. Germline assignment: CDR1 MDHEN and CDR2 SYDVKM. The CDR3 length is 13 residues. Here the CDR3 reads CASSLAGPRPQHF. The CDR3 region has the DNA TGTGCCAGCAGTTTAGCGGGGCCTCGGCCCCAGCATTTT.

Concerning this clone: Within the sample, other DNA sequences also encode this same CDR3. The chain links TRBV6-5 to TRBJ2-7; the D gene is possibly TRBD1 (6 bases). This CDR3 contains 12 residues. Germline lookup yields CDR1 MNHEY and CDR2 SVGAGI. Trimming stripped 4 bases from V and 2 bases from J, with 6 bases between. The CDR3 nucleotides read TGTGCCAGCAGTTCAGGGGCCTACGAGCAGTACTTC. It translates to CASSSGAYEQYF.

The chain couples TRBV3-1 (or the pseudogene TRBV3-2) to TRBJ2-7; 11 bases align to TRBD2. Germline V gene sequence: CDR1 LGHDT, CDR2 YNNKEL (reference sequence). The V and J ends lost 4 bases and 3 bases, in that order; junction bases with no gene match: 8. The CDR3 consists of 16 residues. DNA of the CDR3: TGTGCCAGCAGCCCGGCTAGCGGGAGGACCCTCTACGAGCAGTACTTC. Residues: CASSPASGRTLYEQYF.

A single count supports this clone. The chain uses TRBV7-9 and TRBJ2-1, with D maybe TRBD1 (6 bases). The CDR3 extends over 15 amino acids. The germline gives CDR1 SEHNR, CDR2 FQNEAQ (reference sequence). Trimming shortened V by 2 bases and J by 5 bases, and 13 bases separated the two germline ends. CDR3 nucleotide sequence: TGTGCCAGCAGCTTAAATCTGGGGGCAAACAATGAGCAGTTCTTC. Translation: CASSLNLGANNEQFF.

V gene TRBV2 combines with J gene TRBJ1-5; a weak D match, TRBD1 (6 bases). Trimming shortened V by 7 bases and J by 7 bases, and 11 bases separated the two germline ends. Germline V gives CDR1 SNHLY, CDR2 FYNNEI. The CDR3 is 12 amino acids. The DNA of the CDR3 is TGTGCCAGCACGGGGGGCGCACAGCCCCAGCATTTT. Its translation: CASTGGAQPQHF.

This clone appeared a few times. This chain uses TRBV6-5 with TRBJ2-2; D gene uncertain. V dropped 1 base and J dropped 6 bases, with 6 bases sitting between them. This CDR3 has 13 residues. The germline CDR1 and CDR2 sequences are MNHEY and SVGAGI. CDR3 in amino acids: CASSYWGPGELFF. The CDR3 bases are TGTGCCAGCAGTTACTGGGGTCCCGGGGAGCTGTTTTTT.

This clone was observed once. V usage is TRBV14 and J usage is TRBJ2-7, with D unclear. The V and J ends lost 3 bases and 2 bases respectively, with 8 bases between them. Germline V CDR1 and CDR2: SGHDN, FVKESK. The CDR3 covers 13 residues. The CDR3 is CASSQRHTYEQYF. For the CDR3, the DNA is TGTGCCAGCAGCCAGAGACACACCTACGAGCAGTACTTC.

The chain joins TRBV14 to TRBJ2-5; 7 nucleotides agree with TRBD1. Germline V gene lookup returns CDR1 SGHDN and CDR2 FVKESK. The CDR3 is 17 amino acids. V lost 1 base, J lost 0 bases, and 8 bases stayed unmatched. In DNA, the CDR3 is TGTGCCAGCAGCCAAGTAAAAGGGGGCAGCTACCAAGAGACCCAGTACTTC. Protein: CASSQVKGGSYQETQYF.

This clone appeared a single time. One end of the junction does not line up with germline, which may come from a read error. V usage is TRBV6-1 and J usage is TRBJ2-7, with TRBD1 as a possible D gene (6 bases). The CDR3 runs 13 residues. CDR1 is MNHNS and CDR2 is SASEGT in the germline V gene. The CDR3 region is CASSQAGVYEQYF. The CDR3 coding sequence is TGTGCCAGCAGTCAAGCAGGGGTCTACGAGCAGTACTTC.

The chain combines TRBV29-1 with TRBJ1-5; 8 nucleotides line up with TRBD1. CDR3 size: 13 residues. From germline, CDR1 is SQVTM and CDR2 ANQGSEA. With V trimmed by 6 bases and J by 2 bases, 3 bases remained unmatched. The CDR3: CSVQGEGNQPQHF. DNA for the CDR3: TGCAGCGTACAGGGGGAAGGCAATCAGCCCCAGCATTTT.

CDR3 loop: CASSSQTESYEQYF. The DNA for the CDR3 is TGTGCCAGCTCGAGCCAGACTGAATCCTACGAGCAGTACTTC. V is TRBV28 and J is TRBJ2-7; D unclear. This CDR3 is built from 14 residues. V was trimmed by 8 bases and J by 1 base, leaving 15 bases between them. CDR1 MDHEN and CDR2 SYDVKM come from the germline V gene.

This rearrangement joins TRBV19 to TRBJ1-5, with D perhaps matching TRBD1 (6 bases). Germline loops: CDR1 LNHDA, CDR2 SQIVND (reference sequence). The CDR3 sequence is 15 residues long. With 5 bases removed from V and 6 bases from J, the gap between germline ends came to 17 bases. The CDR3 sequence: CASSSDQGRGQPQHF. CDR3 DNA sequence: TGTGCCAGTAGTTCCGACCAGGGGAGAGGTCAGCCCCAGCATTTT.

V usage is TRBV5-1 and J usage is TRBJ2-1; possible D gene TRBD1, 7 bases. The CDR3 is made up of 15 amino acids. Between the trimmed V and J ends, which lost 3 bases and 2 bases, there was a span of 12 bases. The germline V gene has CDR1 SGHRS and CDR2 YFSETQ. The CDR3 sequence: CASSSGGSPYNEQFF. The CDR3 DNA is TGCGCCAGCAGCTCAGGGGGGTCACCCTACAATGAGCAGTTCTTC.

The chain has TRBV27 and TRBJ2-7, with 7 bases aligning to TRBD1. V lost 2 bases and J lost 3; bases outside the gene matches: 7. In germline, CDR1 is MNHEY, CDR2 SMNVEV (reference sequence). This CDR3 is 15 amino acids long. The CDR3 sequence: CASSLGGSGGYEQYF. CDR3 coding DNA: TGTGCCAGCAGTTTAGGTGGGTCAGGGGGCTACGAGCAGTACTTC.

The chain combines TRBV7-2 with TRBJ2-1, with D unclear. The CDR3 extends over 13 amino acids. The germline CDR1 and CDR2 sequences are SGHTA and FQGNSA. Between the trimmed V and J ends, which lost 5 bases and 11 bases, there was a span of 16 bases. The CDR3 region is CASSRSASEQQFF. The CDR3 DNA follows: TGTGCCAGCAGCCGTTCCGCTAGTGAGCAGCAGTTCTTC. The full variable domain, with the rest looked up from reference TRBV7-2 and TRBJ2-1, is GAGVSQSPSNKVTEKGKDVELRCDPISGHTALYWYRQSLGQGLEFLIYFQGNSAPDKSGLPSDRFSAERTGGSVSTLTIQRTQQEDSAVYLCASSRSASEQQFFGPGTRLTVL.